Given below is one T cell receptor (beta chain) in context. What it recognizes is unknown. TCRdb re-analysed the 5' RACE reads in MiXCR, keeping a single row per CDR3 protein. The sample carries under 1 million distinct CDR3 sequences, about 12% recorded once. The data stem from a study of identical twins. Study-level points and caveats: Low generation probability was overrepresented in out-of-frame alpha sequences shared by twins. Fewer insertions characterized abundant cord blood beta clonotypes, whereas memory repertoires showed none.

Germline V gives CDR1 MNHEY, CDR2 SVGAGI. After removal of 4 bases from V and 3 bases from J, the junction contained 2 bases not matched to a gene. The CDR3 has 14 amino acids. The same specimen was also included in a second study, on yellow fever vaccine responses in identical twins. From that paper: A vaccine T cell response that seemed partly convergent and partly personalized was reported in twins.

This rearrangement joins TRBV6-5 to TRBJ2-1, with 8 bases that match TRBD1. The clonotype comes from a woman younger than 30 in good health. Sequenced material: PBMCs. The CDR3: CASSSGGFYNEQFF. In DNA form, the CDR3 reads TGTGCCAGCAGTTCAGGGGGCTTCTACAATGAGCAGTTCTTC.